Listed below are T cell receptor beta chains from one sample, sequenced in a study of blood T cells in healthy people across ages. TCRdb re-called the 5' RACE reads through MiXCR, storing one row per CDR3 protein. This sample carries roughly 1.9 million distinct CDR3 sequences, about 39% of them seen once, and the ten largest clones take more than 20%. Sequencing was performed on blood. All receptors come from a human donor in good health. Each CDR3 is given with its conserved first and last residue. Fields, in order: CDR3 DNA, CDR3 protein, V gene, D gene, clone size, J gene. A D gene is named only where the DNA matches it firmly. A row's size may be missing; if present it is once, few, many or a size class.

TGTGCCAGCAGCGCGGGACTAGCGTTCGATGAGCAGTTCTTC	CASSAGLAFDEQFF	TRBV9	TRBD2	-	TRBJ2-1
TGTGCCAGCAGCTCAGAGGGACAGTGGCTAATCGCCTACAATGAGCAGTTCTTC	CASSSEGQWLIAYNEQFF	TRBV7-7	TRBD1	few	TRBJ2-1
TGCAGTGCTCCTATCGGGGTTCAAGAGACCCAGTACTTC	CSAPIGVQETQYF	TRBV20-1	-	many	TRBJ2-5
TGTGCCATCAGTGGGGACAGGGGGACCTACGAGCAGTACTTC	CAISGDRGTYEQYF	TRBV10-3	TRBD1	-	TRBJ2-7
TGTGCCAGTAGTATTTCCGGGGAGGAGACCCAGTACTTC	CASSISGEETQYF	TRBV19	-	-	TRBJ2-5
TGTGCCAGCAGTTGGGGGGGCTATAGCAATCAGCCCCAGCATTTT	CASSWGGYSNQPQHF	TRBV27	-	few	TRBJ1-5
TGTGCCAGCAGTGAAGTATTGGAGGGCACGGGGGTCTTGGCTGGCTACACCTTC	CASSEVLEGTGVLAGYTF	TRBV6-1	-	-	TRBJ1-2
TGTGCCAGCAGCTCGGGACAAAACGAGCAGTACTTC	CASSSGQNEQYF	TRBV27	-	-	TRBJ2-7
TGCGCCAGCAGCCCGTTGCCGGGACTTAGGACGGCAGATACGCAGTATTTT	CASSPLPGLRTADTQYF	TRBV5-1	-	-	TRBJ2-3
TGTGCCATCAGTGAGCCCCCTGGGGAGGATACGCAGTATTTT	CAISEPPGEDTQYF	TRBV10-3	-	many	TRBJ2-3
TGTGCCAGCAGTCCCGAGGGGGAGAGGGACTCCTACGAGCAGTACTTC	CASSPEGERDSYEQYF	TRBV6-6	-	-	TRBJ2-7
TGTGCCAGCAGCCAGATGGGGTATCGGGGCTACACCTTC	CASSQMGYRGYTF	TRBV7-2	-	-	TRBJ1-2
TGTGCCATCAGCGGGGACGGCCACAATGAGCAGTTCTTC	CAISGDGHNEQFF	TRBV10-3	-	few	TRBJ2-1
TGTGCCAGCAGTCGAACCGGGACAGGGAGAATGCACACTGAAGCTTTCTTT	CASSRTGTGRMHTEAFF	TRBV3-1	TRBD1	-	TRBJ1-1
TGTGCCAGCAGTTTAGACGACCCTTCGACAGGGGCCGGGGAGCTGTTTTTT	CASSLDDPSTGAGELFF	TRBV28	TRBD1	-	TRBJ2-2
TGTGCCAGCAGTTTGGTCGACATAGCCAATGAGCAGTTCTTC	CASSLVDIANEQFF	TRBV27	-	few	TRBJ2-1
TGCGCCAGCAGCCAAGAAGGGCTAGCCCCAGAGACCCAGTACTTC	CASSQEGLAPETQYF	TRBV4-3	-	few	TRBJ2-5
TGTGCCAGCAGTTTGACTAGCGGGGCACACAATGAGCAGTTCTTC	CASSLTSGAHNEQFF	TRBV12-3/TRBV12-4	TRBD2	-	TRBJ2-1
TGTGCCATCAGTGAGCCTGGGGTTGTTTTAACAGATACGCAGTATTTT	CAISEPGVVLTDTQYF	TRBV10-3	-	few	TRBJ2-3
TGTGCCAGCAGCACCCCTTCTAGCGGGGGGGCTACAGATACGCAGTATTTT	CASSTPSSGGATDTQYF	TRBV12-3/TRBV12-4	TRBD2	-	TRBJ2-3
TGCGCCAGCAGCCCAAGAAATAGTGACGGACTCAACTATGGCTACACCTTC	CASSPRNSDGLNYGYTF	TRBV4-3	-	-	TRBJ1-2
TGTGCCAGCAGCTCCAGGGACATCCTTGGGGAGACCCAGTACTTC	CASSSRDILGETQYF	TRBV7-2	-	few	TRBJ2-5
TGCAGTGCTAGATTGGGAACTAATGAAAAACGGTTTTTT	CSARLGTNEKRFF	TRBV20-1	-	-	TRBJ1-4
TGTGCCAGCAGTCATGGGACAGCTTATGGCTACACCTTC	CASSHGTAYGYTF	TRBV3-1	TRBD1	-	TRBJ1-2
TGTGCCACCAGCAGAGATTTGTTAAATGAGCAGTTCTTC	CATSRDLLNEQFF	TRBV15	-	-	TRBJ2-1
TGTGCCAGCTCACCGTCCGGGGGCACGTCTGCTGGCTACACCTTC	CASSPSGGTSAGYTF	TRBV18	-	few	TRBJ1-2
TGTGTTACCAGCGGGGGGGGGAACACTGAAGCTTTCTTT	CVTSGGGNTEAFF	TRBV12-3/TRBV12-4	-	-	TRBJ1-1
TGTGCCAGCAGCTTAAAGGGGAGACCCTATTACGAGCAGTACTTC	CASSLKGRPYYEQYF	TRBV5-6	-	few	TRBJ2-7
TGTGCCAGCAGTTCCCACGCGTCCTCCTACGAGCAGTACTTC	CASSSHASSYEQYF	TRBV6-6	-	-	TRBJ2-7
TGTGCCAGCAGCTTATTTATGAACACTGAAGCTTTCTTT	CASSLFMNTEAFF	TRBV7-2	-	many	TRBJ1-1
TGCAGTGCTCCCTCCACTAAGGGTTCCTACGAGCAGTACTTC	CSAPSTKGSYEQYF	TRBV20-1	-	few	TRBJ2-7
TGCGCCAGCAGCGCCCGAGACAGGTCCAAGTCGGATACGCAGTATTTT	CASSARDRSKSDTQYF	TRBV5-1	-	-	TRBJ2-3
TGTGCCAGCAGCTTAGCAGGCGTCACCGACTCCTATGGCTACACCTTC	CASSLAGVTDSYGYTF	TRBV7-9	-	-	TRBJ1-2
TGTGCCAGCAGCCACGGCGGCGTTTCTCGACCGTTCTACAATGAGCAGTTCTTC	CASSHGGVSRPFYNEQFF	TRBV12-3/TRBV12-4	-	-	TRBJ2-1
TGTGCCAGCAGCCCCCCTTTCGATGTGGAGCAGTACTTC	CASSPPFDVEQYF	TRBV13	-	-	TRBJ2-5
TGCAGTGCTAGCGAGACTAGCCTGTCGGATACGCAGTATTTT	CSASETSLSDTQYF	TRBV20-1	TRBD2	few	TRBJ2-3
TGTGCCAGCAGTCGGACAGGCCCCAGCGAGCAGTACTTC	CASSRTGPSEQYF	TRBV6-6	TRBD1	-	TRBJ2-7
TGTGCCAGCTCATCAGACGCGACCTACGAGCAGTACTTC	CASSSDATYEQYF	TRBV18	-	-	TRBJ2-7
TGCAGTGCTAATTTTGGGGGCGCTAGCTCCTACAATGAGCAGTTCTTC	CSANFGGASSYNEQFF	TRBV20-1	-	few	TRBJ2-1
TGTGCCAGCACGGGACAGGGAGGAAATGAGCAGTTCTTC	CASTGQGGNEQFF	TRBV5-4	TRBD1	once	TRBJ2-1
TGTGCCAGCAGCCAAGGAGACTCCGACACAGATACGCAGTATTTT	CASSQGDSDTDTQYF	TRBV4-2	-	-	TRBJ2-3
TGTGCCAGCAGTGTCGGGATTGGTATCGGCACTGAAGCTTTCTTT	CASSVGIGIGTEAFF	TRBV12-3/TRBV12-4	-	-	TRBJ1-1
TGTGCCATCAGTCCAGACAGGATAGCCAATGGGCAGTTCTTC	CAISPDRIANGQFF	TRBV10-3	-	-	TRBJ2-1
TGTGCCAGCAGCCCCCTTAGCGGTTCCTACAATGAGCAGTTCTTC	CASSPLSGSYNEQFF	TRBV14	-	-	TRBJ2-1
TGTGCCACCAGCAGAGAGGGGACGGGGGGCCCCTACGAGCAGTACTTC	CATSREGTGGPYEQYF	TRBV15	-	few	TRBJ2-7
TGTGCCAGCAGCTTGGGGGGTATGAAGACCCAGTACTTC	CASSLGGMKTQYF	TRBV7-9	-	-	TRBJ2-5
TGCAGTGCGTCCGGGACAGGGGGCAACTATGGCTACACCTTC	CSASGTGGNYGYTF	TRBV20-1	TRBD1	few	TRBJ1-2
TGTGCTAGCAGCCCGGGACAGGGGAGTAGTACAGATACGCAGTATTTT	CASSPGQGSSTDTQYF	TRBV7-7	TRBD1	few	TRBJ2-3
TGCAGTGCTAGAGATTTTGGGGGGGGGACCCACGAGCAGTACTTC	CSARDFGGGTHEQYF	TRBV20-1	TRBD2	many	TRBJ2-7
TGTGCCATCAGTGAGTCTTATTCACCCCTCCACTTT	CAISESYSPLHF	TRBV10-3	-	-	TRBJ1-6
TGCGCCAGCAGCTTGATCGGGCCACCTCAAGAGACCCAGTACTTC	CASSLIGPPQETQYF	TRBV5-1	-	few	TRBJ2-5
TGTGCCACCAGCAGGGACAGGGGGGAGTACGAGCAGTACTTC	CATSRDRGEYEQYF	TRBV15	TRBD1	few	TRBJ2-7
TGCGCCAGCAGCCCACAGGGACTCGCTTCACCCCTCCACTTT	CASSPQGLASPLHF	TRBV5-1	-	-	TRBJ1-6